This T cell receptor (beta chain) was identified during a study of shared clonotypes between healthy human individuals. Worth noting for this clone: This same CDR3 is encoded by further DNA sequences in the sample.

The repertoire was sequenced with immunoSEQ multiplex PCR; TCRdb's copy has only in-frame clones and lacks some. The sample yields about 79,000 clones, 62% seen once. Germline V gives CDR1 SEHNR, CDR2 FQNEAQ (reference sequence). The CDR3 length is 15 residues. The V and J ends lost 1 base and 3 bases respectively, with 11 bases between them. The receptor's source is a man aged 25 to 45 in good health. Sequencing input: memory CD8+ T cells sorted from blood. Specified subset: CD45RO+ cells pooled with CCR7-negative TemRA cells. The chain combines TRBV7-9 with TRBJ2-3; D is possibly TRBD2 (6 bases). The DNA for the CDR3 is TGTGCCAGCAGCTTAGTGGTGGCGGGAACAGATACGCAGTATTTT. Translation: CASSLVVAGTDTQYF.